This T cell receptor (beta chain) was profiled in a study of neurological immune-mediated disorders. There are many counts of this clonotype. TCRdb redid the calling of the 5' RACE reads with MiXCR, one entry per CDR3 protein. Seen here are 120,000 or so distinct CDR3 sequences, approximately 3.2% observed once, and the top ten hold around 1.4%. Trimming removed 6 bases at V and 7 bases at J, with 9 bases between. This CDR3 has 11 amino acids. The J gene is TRBJ1-1, the V gene TRBV12-3 or TRBV12-4; D call uncertain. Sequencing was carried out using PBMCs. This TCR derives from a woman younger than 45 with multiple sclerosis. As DNA, the CDR3 is TGTGCCAGCAGGAGGCTCGGTGAAGCTTTCTTT. This sequence encodes CASRRLGEAFF.